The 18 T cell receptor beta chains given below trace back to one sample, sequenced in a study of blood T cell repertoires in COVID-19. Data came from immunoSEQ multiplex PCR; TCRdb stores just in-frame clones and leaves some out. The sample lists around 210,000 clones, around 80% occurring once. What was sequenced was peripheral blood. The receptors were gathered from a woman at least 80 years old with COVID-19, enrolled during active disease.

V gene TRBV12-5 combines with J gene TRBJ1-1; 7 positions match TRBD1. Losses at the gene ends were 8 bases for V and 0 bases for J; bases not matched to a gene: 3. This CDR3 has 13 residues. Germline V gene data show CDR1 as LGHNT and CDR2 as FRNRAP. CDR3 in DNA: TGTGCTAGTTTGACAGGGATGAACACTGAAGCTTTCTTT. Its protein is CASLTGMNTEAFF.

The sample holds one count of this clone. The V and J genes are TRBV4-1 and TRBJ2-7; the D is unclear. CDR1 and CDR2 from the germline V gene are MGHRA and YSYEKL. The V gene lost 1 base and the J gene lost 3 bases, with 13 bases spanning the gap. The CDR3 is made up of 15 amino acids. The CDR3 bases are TGCGCCAGCAGCCAAGGGTCTACCCAGCGCTACGAGCAGTACTTC. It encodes CASSQGSTQRYEQYF.

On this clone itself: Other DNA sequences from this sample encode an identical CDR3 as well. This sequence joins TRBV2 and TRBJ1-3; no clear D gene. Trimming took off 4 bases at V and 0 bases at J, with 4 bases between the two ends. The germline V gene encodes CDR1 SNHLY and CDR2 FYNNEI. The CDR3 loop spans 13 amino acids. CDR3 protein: CASSASSGNTIYF. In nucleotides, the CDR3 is TGTGCCAGCAGTGCCAGCTCTGGAAACACCATATATTTT.

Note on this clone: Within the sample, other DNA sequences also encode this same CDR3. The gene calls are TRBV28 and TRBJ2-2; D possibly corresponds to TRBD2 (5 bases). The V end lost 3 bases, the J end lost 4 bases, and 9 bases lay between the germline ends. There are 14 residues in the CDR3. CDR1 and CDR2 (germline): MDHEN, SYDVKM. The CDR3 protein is CASSFRGSTGELFF. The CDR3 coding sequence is TGTGCCAGCAGTTTCAGAGGGTCCACCGGGGAGCTGTTTTTT.

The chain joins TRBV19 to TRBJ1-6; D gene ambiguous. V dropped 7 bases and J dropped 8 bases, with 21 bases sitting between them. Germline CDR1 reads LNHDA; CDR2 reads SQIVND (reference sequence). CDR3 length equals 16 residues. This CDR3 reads CASNAAALPGYSPLHF. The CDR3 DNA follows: TGTGCCAGTAACGCGGCAGCTCTACCCGGGTATTCACCCCTCCACTTT.

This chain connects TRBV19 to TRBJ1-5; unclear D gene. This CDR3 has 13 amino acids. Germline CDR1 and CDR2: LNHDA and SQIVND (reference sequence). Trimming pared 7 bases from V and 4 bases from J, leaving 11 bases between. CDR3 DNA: TGTGCCAGTAATGGGCAGCTTAATCAGCCCCAGCATTTT. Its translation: CASNGQLNQPQHF.

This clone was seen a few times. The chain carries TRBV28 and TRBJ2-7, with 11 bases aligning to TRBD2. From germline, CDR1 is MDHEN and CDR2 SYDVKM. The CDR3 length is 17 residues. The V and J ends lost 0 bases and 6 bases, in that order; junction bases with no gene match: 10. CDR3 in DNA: TGTGCCAGCAGTTTATGGTCATTAGCGGGAGGGCCTGGCGAGCAGTACTTC. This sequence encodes CASSLWSLAGGPGEQYF.

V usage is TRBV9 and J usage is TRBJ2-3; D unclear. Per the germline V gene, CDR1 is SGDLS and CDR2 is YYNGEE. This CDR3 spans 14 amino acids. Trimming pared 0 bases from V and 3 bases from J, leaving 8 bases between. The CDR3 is CASSVAPVTDTQYF. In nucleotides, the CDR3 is TGTGCCAGCAGCGTAGCCCCAGTTACAGATACGCAGTATTTT.

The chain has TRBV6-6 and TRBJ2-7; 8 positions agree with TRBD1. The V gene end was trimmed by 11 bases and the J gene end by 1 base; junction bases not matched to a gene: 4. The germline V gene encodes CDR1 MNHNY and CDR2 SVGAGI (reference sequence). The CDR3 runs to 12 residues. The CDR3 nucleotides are TGTGCCCCGTGGACAGGGTCCTACGAGCAGTACTTC. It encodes CAPWTGSYEQYF.

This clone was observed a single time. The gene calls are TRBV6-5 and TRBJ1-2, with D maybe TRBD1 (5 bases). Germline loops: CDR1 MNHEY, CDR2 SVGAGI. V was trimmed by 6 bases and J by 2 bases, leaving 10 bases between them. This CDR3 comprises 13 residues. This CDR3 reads CASRDSYNYGYTF. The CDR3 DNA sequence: TGTGCCAGCAGAGACAGTTACAACTATGGCTACACCTTC.

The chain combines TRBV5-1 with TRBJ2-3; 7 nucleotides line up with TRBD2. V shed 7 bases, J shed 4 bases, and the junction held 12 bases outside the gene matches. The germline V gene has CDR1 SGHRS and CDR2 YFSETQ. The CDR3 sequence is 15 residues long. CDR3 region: CASSRAGAVADTQYF. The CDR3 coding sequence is TGCGCCAGCTCGAGGGCGGGAGCGGTGGCAGATACGCAGTATTTT.

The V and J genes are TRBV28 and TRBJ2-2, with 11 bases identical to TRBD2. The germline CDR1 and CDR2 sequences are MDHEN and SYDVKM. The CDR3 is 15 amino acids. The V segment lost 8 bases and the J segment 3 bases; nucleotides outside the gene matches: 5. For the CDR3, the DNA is TGTGCCAGCTCACTAGCGGGAGTTGACACCGGGGAGCTGTTTTTT. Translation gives CASSLAGVDTGELFF.

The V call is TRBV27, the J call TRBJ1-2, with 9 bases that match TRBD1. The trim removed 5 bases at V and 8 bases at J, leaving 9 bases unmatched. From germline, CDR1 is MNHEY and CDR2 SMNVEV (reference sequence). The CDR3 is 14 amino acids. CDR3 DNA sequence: TGTGCCAGCAGTCCACAGGGACAGGGTGTCGGCTACACCTTC. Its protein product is CASSPQGQGVGYTF.

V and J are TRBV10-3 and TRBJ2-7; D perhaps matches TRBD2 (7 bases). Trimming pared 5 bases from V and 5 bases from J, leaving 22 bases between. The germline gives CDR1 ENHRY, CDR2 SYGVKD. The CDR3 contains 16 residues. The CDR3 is CAISTGGGSVQNEQYF. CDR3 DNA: TGTGCCATCAGTACCGGGGGCGGGAGCGTACAGAACGAGCAGTACTTC.

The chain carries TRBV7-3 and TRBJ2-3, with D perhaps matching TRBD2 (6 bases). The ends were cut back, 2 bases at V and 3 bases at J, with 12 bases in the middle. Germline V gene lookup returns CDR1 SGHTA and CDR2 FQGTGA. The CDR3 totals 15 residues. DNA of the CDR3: TGTGCCAGCAGCTTAGGAGTTCGGGGGACAGATACGCAGTATTTT. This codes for CASSLGVRGTDTQYF.

CDR3 nucleotides: TGTGCCAGCAGTGGACCAGGGGTACGATTCAGCTCCTACGAGCAGTACTTC. This encodes CASSGPGVRFSSYEQYF. This rearrangement joins TRBV6-1 to TRBJ2-7, with D maybe TRBD1 (6 bases). V gave up 4 bases and J gave up 0 bases, with 19 bases separating them. The germline CDR1 and CDR2 sequences are MNHNS and SASEGT. The CDR3 is made up of 17 amino acids.

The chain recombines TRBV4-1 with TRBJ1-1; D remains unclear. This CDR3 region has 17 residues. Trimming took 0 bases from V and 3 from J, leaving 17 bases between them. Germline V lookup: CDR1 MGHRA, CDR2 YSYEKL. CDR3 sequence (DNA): TGCGCCAGCAGCCAAGATCAAACCCGCCGGCGGGACACTGAAGCTTTCTTT. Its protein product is CASSQDQTRRRDTEAFF.

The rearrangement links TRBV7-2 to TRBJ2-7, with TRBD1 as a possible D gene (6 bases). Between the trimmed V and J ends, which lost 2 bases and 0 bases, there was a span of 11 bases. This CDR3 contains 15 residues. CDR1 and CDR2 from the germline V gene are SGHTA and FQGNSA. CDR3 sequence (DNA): TGTGCCAGCAGCTTATGGGGACAAGTCTCCTACGAGCAGTACTTC. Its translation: CASSLWGQVSYEQYF.